The present TCR beta chain was sequenced within a study of OX40 agonist ivuxolimab in advanced cancers. The wider study: Partial responses were recorded for three patients, including one with hepatocellular carcinoma and two with cutaneous melanoma.

Germline-derived CDR1 and CDR2 are MNHNY and SVGAGI (reference sequence). The CDR3 consists of 14 residues. Trimming removed 6 bases from V and 4 bases from J, with 14 bases in between. Sequencing was performed with immunoSEQ multiplex PCR; in TCRdb, only in-frame clones are kept and a portion is missing. Of tens of thousands of clones in the sample, roughly 80% are singletons; the top ten hold about 1.1%. This receptor was taken from an adult with an advanced solid tumor such as melanoma, head and neck, liver or kidney cancer. Sequenced material: CD4+ or CD8+ T cells sorted from blood, taken in a trial of the OX40 agonist ivuxolimab. The chain uses TRBV6-6 and TRBJ2-3; the D gene is possibly TRBD2 (5 bases). The CDR3 protein is CASRDFSMADTQYF. CDR3 nucleotides: TGTGCCAGCAGGGACTTCAGTATGGCAGATACGCAGTATTTT.